The 26 T cell receptor beta chains below come from one sample, sequenced in a study of shared clonotypes between healthy human individuals. Produced via immunoSEQ multiplex PCR; TCRdb's table is partial and in-frame only. The sample lists 300,000 to 350,000 clones, more than 60% occurring once. The sample was memory CD4+ T cells sorted from blood. Subset: CD45RA-negative fraction. Receptors were obtained from a young man in good health.

The gene calls are TRBV10-3 and TRBJ2-5; the D gene is possibly TRBD2 (6 bases). CDR1 is ENHRY and CDR2 is SYGVKD in the germline V gene. This CDR3 is 15 amino acids long. V lost 3 bases to trimming and J lost 5 bases, with 16 bases between them. CDR3 nucleotides: TGTGCCATCAGTGAATCGATTAAAGGGAGGGAGACCCAGTACTTC. It specifies CAISESIKGRETQYF.

The rearrangement joins TRBV28 to TRBJ1-4, with D tentatively TRBD1 (5 bases). Trimming shortened V by 11 bases and J by 0 bases, and 7 bases separated the two germline ends. The germline V gene encodes CDR1 MDHEN and CDR2 SYDVKM. There are 12 residues in the CDR3. The CDR3 sequence is CALGATNEKLFF. CDR3 coding DNA: TGTGCCTTAGGGGCAACTAATGAAAAACTGTTTTTT.

The gene calls are TRBV20-1 and TRBJ1-2; possible D gene TRBD1, 5 bases. The CDR3 runs to 10 residues. Germline V lookup: CDR1 DFQATT, CDR2 SNEGSKA (reference sequence). V lost 5 bases, J lost 8 bases, and 9 bases lay in between. The CDR3 is CSAPRDGYTF. CDR3 DNA: TGCAGTGCTCCCAGGGACGGCTACACCTTC.

Points on this clone: At one of its ends the junction is not consistent with the germline gene, which may arise from a read error. V gene TRBV2 combines with J gene TRBJ2-2; 8 positions match TRBD2. The CDR3 is 21 residues long. Germline CDR1 SNHLY, CDR2 FYNNEI. DNA of the CDR3: TGTGCCAGCAGTGAATTACTAGCGGTTTCCCCAATCTCACTGAAACACCGGGGAGCTGTTTTT. Protein sequence: CASSELLAVSPISLKHRGAVF. The full variable domain, rest sourced from reference TRBV2 and TRBJ2-2, is EPEVTQTPSHQVTQMGQEVILRCVPISNHLYFYWYRQILGQKVEFLVSFYNNEISEKSEIFDDQFSVERPDGSNFTLKIRSTKLEDSAMYFCASSELLAVSPISLKHRGAVFGEGSRLTVL.

The sample holds one count of this clone. The gene calls are TRBV19 and TRBJ2-2; 8 nucleotides align to TRBD2. Germline V gene lookup returns CDR1 LNHDA and CDR2 SQIVND (reference sequence). The CDR3 is made up of 16 amino acids. The J segment lost 4 bases and the V segment lost 5 bases, leaving 9 bases of the junction unmatched. CDR3 sequence (DNA): TGTGCCAGTAGTTATCACGGACTAGCCTTCACCGGGGAGCTGTTTTTT. Amino acids: CASSYHGLAFTGELFF.

The chain recombines TRBV5-1 with TRBJ2-7; either TRBD1 or TRBD2 may fit D (5 bases each). The V end was cut by 4 bases, the J end by 6 bases, with 14 bases between. The CDR3 extends over 13 amino acids. Germline CDR1 and CDR2: SGHRS and YFSETQ. CDR3 amino acids: CASSRDRLGEQYF. The DNA for the CDR3 is TGCGCCAGCAGCCGGGACCGCCTAGGCGAGCAGTACTTC.

This clone was picked up one time. This sequence joins TRBV5-1 and TRBJ2-7, with D possibly being TRBD2 (5 bases). There are 14 residues in the CDR3. V lost 1 base, J lost 2 bases, and 10 bases lay in between. Per the germline V gene, CDR1 is SGHRS and CDR2 is YFSETQ. The DNA for the CDR3 is TGCGCCAGCAGCTTGTCTGCGGGCCCCTACGAGCAGTACTTC. Encoded protein: CASSLSAGPYEQYF.

The chain combines TRBV6-5 with TRBJ2-7; D not certain. V dropped 4 bases and J dropped 3 bases, with 16 bases sitting between them. The length of the CDR3 is 15 residues. Looked up from germline, CDR1 is MNHEY and CDR2 is SVGAGI. CDR3 DNA: TGTGCCAGCAGTTCCCCCGGCACCGATTTCTACGAGCAGTACTTC. Its translation: CASSSPGTDFYEQYF.

This chain connects TRBV5-1 to TRBJ2-7; 10 bases are shared with TRBD1. V was clipped by 3 bases and J by 3 bases; unmatched bases: 3. CDR3 size: 14 residues. Per germline, CDR1 SGHRS and CDR2 YFSETQ. The CDR3 DNA follows: TGCGCCAGCAGCTCCGGGACAGGGGACTACGAGCAGTACTTC. Translation: CASSSGTGDYEQYF.

The chain uses TRBV28 and TRBJ2-2, with 7 bases that match TRBD2. This CDR3 is 15 amino acids long. V shed 3 bases, J shed 3 bases, and the junction held 4 bases outside the gene matches. The germline gives CDR1 MDHEN, CDR2 SYDVKM. The CDR3 coding sequence is TGTGCCAGCAGTTTGCGGACTAGGGACACCGGGGAGCTGTTTTTT. Translation: CASSLRTRDTGELFF.

Worth noting for this clone: A far larger clone lies a single base away; this is likely a read error. Other DNA sequences in the sample encode the same CDR3. V and J are TRBV7-2 and TRBJ2-5; D is possibly TRBD2 (6 bases). The V end was cut by 5 bases, the J end by 5 bases, with 6 bases between. This CDR3 comprises 11 residues. CDR1 SGHTA and CDR2 FQGNSA come from the germline V gene. CDR3 DNA: TGTGCCAGCAGCCGGGGGGAGACCCAGTACTTC. Translation gives CASSRGETQYF.

The V call is TRBV6-6, the J call TRBJ1-4; TRBD1 aligns across 7 bases. The CDR3 spans 13 residues. CDR1 MNHNY and CDR2 SVGAGI come from the germline V gene (reference sequence). Trimming took 6 bases from V and 9 from J; bases not matched to a gene: 7. The CDR3, as DNA: TGTGCCAGCAGAGACAGGGAATCGAAAAAACTGTTTTTT. Its protein is CASRDRESKKLFF.

The chain employs TRBV5-4 and TRBJ2-7, with D maybe TRBD2 (5 bases). The CDR3 has 14 residues. Germline-derived CDR1 and CDR2 are SGHNT and YYREEE (reference sequence). Trimming stripped 0 bases from V and 5 bases from J, with 12 bases between. CDR3 region: CASSLGSVIHEQYF. CDR3 nucleotide sequence: TGTGCCAGCAGCTTGGGTAGCGTAATCCACGAGCAGTACTTC.

The rearrangement uses TRBV5-1 and TRBJ2-6; D gene unclear. Germline CDR1 and CDR2: SGHRS and YFSETQ. The V end was cut by 3 bases, the J end by 0 bases, with 4 bases between. The CDR3 is 14 amino acids. The CDR3 here is CASSSRSGANVLTF. As DNA, the CDR3 is TGCGCCAGCAGCTCCCGCTCTGGGGCCAACGTCCTGACTTTC.

V usage is TRBV14 and J usage is TRBJ2-7; TRBD1 is a possible D gene (8 bases). V was shortened by 1 base and J by 7 bases, with 11 bases between the two germline ends. Looked up from germline, CDR1 is SGHDN and CDR2 is FVKESK. The CDR3 spans 13 residues. CDR3 sequence reads: CASSQAQGGEQYF. CDR3 bases: TGTGCCAGCAGCCAAGCACAGGGGGGGGAGCAGTACTTC.

V is TRBV5-1 and J is TRBJ2-1; 13 bases fit TRBD2. Germline V gene data show CDR1 as SGHRS and CDR2 as YFSETQ. The V segment lost 0 bases and the J segment 14 bases; nucleotides outside the gene matches: 17. The CDR3 is 18 residues long. This CDR3 is CASSLDLNKGLAGTREFF. The CDR3 nucleotides are TGCGCCAGCAGCTTGGATTTGAACAAGGGACTAGCGGGAACGAGGGAGTTCTTC.

Turning to this clone: A much larger clone lies one base from this, so it may be a read error. The genes are TRBV7-9 and TRBJ1-1; TRBD1 might be the D (5 bases). The CDR3 is 14 amino acids. The germline V gene encodes CDR1 SEHNR and CDR2 FQNEAQ (reference sequence). The CDR3 DNA is TGTACCAGCAGCGCAGAGCAGGGGAACACTGAAGCTTTCTTT. As protein: CTSSAEQGNTEAFF. Variable domain in full (rest from reference TRBV7-9 and TRBJ1-1): DTGVSQNPRHKITKRGQNVTFRCDPISEHNRLYWYRQTLGQGPEFLTYFQNEAQLEKSRLLSDRFSAERPKGSFSTLEIQRTEQGDSAMYLCTSSAEQGNTEAFFGQGTRLTVV.

The J gene is TRBJ2-5, the V gene TRBV19, with no clear D. V shed 4 bases and J shed 1 base, with 13 bases lying between them. Germline V gives CDR1 LNHDA, CDR2 SQIVND (reference sequence). The CDR3 covers 15 residues. CDR3 protein: CASSRLGSGQETQYF. The CDR3 coding sequence is TGTGCCAGTAGTAGGCTAGGGTCGGGCCAAGAGACCCAGTACTTC.

J is TRBJ1-1 and V is TRBV5-4, with TRBD1 matching over 7 bases. The germline CDR1 and CDR2 sequences are SGHNT and YYREEE (reference sequence). V lost 5 bases to trimming and J lost 5 bases; unmatched junction nucleotides: 12. The CDR3 sequence is 15 residues long. This chain's CDR3 is CASRYGQVELTEAFF. CDR3 sequence (DNA): TGTGCCAGCAGGTACGGACAGGTGGAGTTAACTGAAGCTTTCTTT.

This chain connects TRBV5-5 to TRBJ1-1; D call uncertain. The ends were cut back, 7 bases at V and 7 bases at J, with 14 bases in the middle. This CDR3 spans 12 amino acids. Germline CDR1 reads SGHKS; CDR2 reads YYEKEE (reference sequence). The CDR3 DNA follows: TGTGCCAGCCATCTTTTCCAAGTTGAAGCTTTCTTT. This translates into CASHLFQVEAFF.

V and J are TRBV28 and TRBJ1-1; D not resolved. The V gene's germline CDR1 is MDHEN and CDR2 SYDVKM. The CDR3 runs to 15 residues. The V gene lost 7 bases and the J gene lost 1 base, with 16 bases spanning the gap. The CDR3 is CASTLGGRSNTEAFF. The DNA of the CDR3 is TGTGCCAGCACTCTGGGAGGGCGTTCGAACACTGAAGCTTTCTTT.

The table lists this clone with a few counts. Different DNA sequences within this sample yield the same CDR3. CDR3 DNA: TGTGCCTGGAGTGGACAGGGGGATCAGCCCCAGCATTTT. Its protein product is CAWSGQGDQPQHF. V is TRBV30 and J is TRBJ1-5, with 9 positions matching TRBD1. The CDR3 totals 13 residues. The ends lost 1 base at V and 5 bases at J; junction bases unmatched: 0. CDR1 and CDR2 (germline): GTSNPN, SVGIG (reference sequence).

The chain links TRBV7-8 to TRBJ2-5; 7 positions match TRBD1. V lost 5 bases and J lost 5; bases outside the gene matches: 5. This CDR3 contains 13 residues. The V gene's germline CDR1 is SGHVS and CDR2 FQNEAQ. The CDR3 sequence: CASSTGQKETQYF. CDR3 in DNA: TGTGCCAGCAGCACGGGACAGAAGGAGACCCAGTACTTC.

This clone rates as medium-sized (0.01 to 0.1%). The same CDR3 arises from other DNA sequences in this sample as well. The chain is built from TRBV5-1 and TRBJ2-2; a possible D gene is TRBD1 (6 bases). CDR3 length: 14 residues. With 7 bases removed from V and 7 bases from J, the gap between germline ends came to 17 bases. Germline values: CDR1 SGHRS, CDR2 YFSETQ. DNA for the CDR3: TGCGCCAGCCAAGAGGGGGTTTTCGGCGGGGAGCTGTTTTTT. This sequence encodes CASQEGVFGGELFF.

This clone was seen only a few times. This chain links TRBV4-3 with TRBJ2-1; a weak D match, TRBD2 (6 bases). V was clipped by 1 base and J by 2 bases, with 12 bases between them. The germline gives CDR1 LGHNA, CDR2 YSLEER. The CDR3 spans 16 residues. The CDR3 DNA reads as TGCGCCAGCAGCCAAGCTTGGGGCGGGACCTACAATGAGCAGTTCTTC. Amino acids: CASSQAWGGTYNEQFF.

The rearrangement links TRBV5-1 to TRBJ2-3, with a possible D match to TRBD1 (7 bases). The CDR3 length is 16 residues. Looked up from germline, CDR1 is SGHRS and CDR2 is YFSETQ. Trimming cost V 0 bases and J 3 bases, with 14 bases left between them. CDR3 sequence: CASSLEEGARTDTQYF. DNA of the CDR3: TGCGCCAGCAGCTTGGAGGAGGGGGCACGGACAGATACGCAGTATTTT.